A selection of T cell receptor beta chains follows, all from one sample in a study of blood T cell repertoires in COVID-19. Profiled with immunoSEQ multiplex PCR; TCRdb holds only in-frame clones, not every one. The repertoire holds 150,000 to 200,000 clones, just under 90% seen once, with roughly 3.3% in the top ten. The sample was peripheral blood. The receptors come from a man younger than 35 with active or convalescent COVID-19. CDR3s include the opening cysteine and the closing phenylalanine or tryptophan. Fields, in order: J gene, D gene, V gene, CDR3 protein. The D gene is left open where the match is weak.

>TRBJ1-5|-|TRBV18
CASSPSVGPQPQHF
>TRBJ2-2|TRBD1|TRBV19
CASSPRDRYTGELFF
>TRBJ1-5|-|TRBV25-1
CASSEFHDSQNPQHF
>TRBJ1-3|TRBD1|TRBV18
CASSPRRDSDSGNTIYF
>TRBJ2-1|TRBD2|TRBV6-4
CASSRVAGAIYNEQFF
>TRBJ1-1|-|TRBV5-8
CASSLSGQANTEAFF
>TRBJ2-3|TRBD2|TRBV3-1/TRBV3-2
CASSHGLAGGYTDTQYF
>TRBJ2-3|-|TRBV18
CASSLPGQRSTDTQYF
>TRBJ1-1|-|TRBV5-1
CASSSQAPRNTEAFF
>TRBJ1-2|TRBD1|TRBV11-2
CASSTAGQGANYGYTF
>TRBJ1-2|TRBD1|TRBV25-1
CASSGRGQGAKGGYTF
>TRBJ1-3|-|TRBV5-8
CASSLKGFSGNTIYF
>TRBJ2-7|TRBD2|TRBV29-1
CSVEKREGYEQYF
>TRBJ2-1|TRBD1|TRBV19
CASSTPRTGFSPEQFF
>TRBJ1-2|-|TRBV27
CASSFSGDNYGYTF
>TRBJ2-3|TRBD1|TRBV11-3
CASSHGTGEFTDTQYF
>TRBJ2-3|TRBD2|TRBV11-3
CASSLLAGGMTDTQYF
>TRBJ2-2|TRBD2|TRBV19
CASPSGITGELFF
>TRBJ2-5|TRBD2|TRBV18
CASSPQPSGQETQYF
>TRBJ1-2|-|TRBV18
CASSPAWGSEYGYTF
>TRBJ1-2|-|TRBV6-2/TRBV6-3
CASSHHRPGMGITYGYTF
>TRBJ2-3|-|TRBV29-1
CSAPPVEGADTQYF
>TRBJ2-7|TRBD2|TRBV7-3
CASSALAGAYEQYF
>TRBJ1-1|-|TRBV5-1
CASSLGPYGGNTEAFF
>TRBJ2-7|-|TRBV20-1
CSASVRGDGYEQYF
>TRBJ2-5|-|TRBV2
CASSELGAQETQYF
>TRBJ1-6|-|TRBV6-2/TRBV6-3
CASSYSTGFSAAGQDSPLHF
>TRBJ2-2|-|TRBV7-9
CASSSTVLNTGELFF
>TRBJ1-5|TRBD1|TRBV5-8
CASSKGQGRDQPQHF
>TRBJ1-2|-|TRBV13
CASSPTPSPGFYGYTF
>TRBJ1-2|-|TRBV11-3
CASSPGGEVGYGYTF
>TRBJ1-6|TRBD1|TRBV20-1
CSASVGTGGFSPLHF
>TRBJ1-2|TRBD1|TRBV7-2
CASSLQGGYGYTF
>TRBJ2-2|TRBD2|TRBV7-2
CASSLGGLVTGELFF
>TRBJ2-1|-|TRBV18
CASSPVGGHIDEQFF
>TRBJ2-2|TRBD2|TRBV24-1
CATSVASGVTGELFF
>TRBJ2-5|-|TRBV6-6
CASSYYNQETQYF
>TRBJ1-2|-|TRBV6-1
CASSEVGPYGYTF
>TRBJ2-2|TRBD2|TRBV4-1
CASSQGERGENTGELFF
>TRBJ2-3|-|TRBV28
CASSTGLTGDTQYF